These 3 T cell receptor beta chains were all obtained from the same sample, sequenced in a study of T-cell reconstitution after alpha-beta-depleted transplantation in children. Preparation of the TCRbeta library was carried out with unique molecular identifiers. TCRdb reprocessed the PCR reads via MiXCR and lists one record per CDR3 protein. The table lists roughly 420,000 distinct CDR3 sequences, 15% to 20% of them singletons. Sequences were derived from PBMCs, mostly from graft donor cells, sampled 360 days after TCRalphabeta/CD19-depleted stem cell transplant. Receptors were obtained from a boy under three years old who had a stem cell transplant for Wiskott-Aldrich syndrome, so the T cells may come from the graft donor.

As concerns this clonotype: One end of the junction varies from germline; a read error may be responsible. The chain uses TRBV12-3 or TRBV12-4 and TRBJ2-2; TRBD2 agrees at 14 bases. The CDR3 spans 17 residues. In nucleotides, the CDR3 is TGTGCCAGCAGCAGACTAGCGGGGGGGCTGAGCACCAGGGAGCTGTTTTTT. It yields the protein CASSRLAGGLSTRELFF.

This clonotype was detected a few times. This chain links TRBV20-1 with TRBJ2-7; D might be TRBD1 or TRBD2, each matching 6 bases. With 0 bases removed from V and 3 bases from J, the gap between germline ends came to 18 bases. This CDR3 comprises 16 residues. Germline CDR1 and CDR2: DFQATT and SNEGSKA (reference sequence). The CDR3 bases are TGCAGTGCTAGAGATCGTGCTACAGGGAGGTACTACGAGCAGTACTTC. Residues: CSARDRATGRYYEQYF.

This clonotype was recorded a few times. The V gene is TRBV7-9, the J gene TRBJ2-7, with 7 bases lining up with TRBD2. The J segment lost 7 bases and the V segment lost 4 bases, leaving 13 bases of the junction unmatched. The CDR3 totals 15 residues. Germline CDR1 reads SEHNR; CDR2 reads FQNEAQ (reference sequence). This CDR3 reads CASSSSLATRGEQYF. The CDR3 region has the DNA TGTGCCAGCAGCTCCTCACTAGCGACCCGGGGAGAGCAGTACTTC.